This T cell receptor (beta chain) comes out of a study of blood T cell repertoires in COVID-19. Study-wide context: Material from acute and convalescent COVID-19 was sourced from the United States, Italy and Spain.

CDR1 and CDR2 (germline): SGHRS, YFSETQ. Trimming took 3 bases from V and 4 from J; bases not matched to a gene: 7. The CDR3 has 15 amino acids. This clone was observed a few times. Method: immunoSEQ multiplex PCR; TCRdb's copy keeps in-frame clones and lacks some. There are about 240,000 clones in the sample; approximately 86% occur only once, and around 5.9% lies in the top ten. The J gene is TRBJ2-5, the V gene TRBV5-1, with TRBD1 identical over 9 bases. The material sequenced was peripheral blood. This TCR came from a human donor in a cohort sampled during active COVID-19. The CDR3 DNA sequence: TGCGCCAGCAGCTCTGGACAGGGGAGGGTAGAGACCCAGTACTTC. It codes for CASSSGQGRVETQYF.